The 9 T cell receptor beta chains below all came from one sample that was sequenced in a study of blood T cell repertoires in COVID-19. Measured with immunoSEQ multiplex PCR; TCRdb has only the in-frame clones, and not every one. The sample has approximately 440,000 clones, around 88% seen once. Specimen: peripheral blood. These receptors were obtained from a woman aged 45-60 years with COVID-19, enrolled during active disease.

The chain combines TRBV18 with TRBJ2-3; 14 positions agree with TRBD2. This CDR3 comprises 16 residues. Per the germline V gene, CDR1 is KGHSH and CDR2 is LQKENI. The ends lost 3 bases at V and 6 bases at J; junction bases unmatched: 5. The CDR3 region is CASSPTSGGAGDTQYF. DNA for the CDR3: TGTGCCAGCTCACCGACTAGCGGGGGGGCCGGGGATACGCAGTATTTT.

The genes are TRBV5-1 and TRBJ1-2; D remains ambiguous. The V gene's germline CDR1 is SGHRS and CDR2 YFSETQ. This CDR3 region has 13 residues. The V end lost 5 bases, the J end lost 0 bases, and 8 bases lay between the germline ends. CDR3 in amino acids: CASSGLPNYGYTF. For the CDR3, the DNA is TGCGCCAGCAGTGGACTCCCTAACTATGGCTACACCTTC.

V is TRBV27 and J is TRBJ2-6, with 9 bases fitting TRBD1. Trimming at V came to 5 bases and at J to 1 base, leaving 6 bases not matched to a gene. The CDR3 covers 17 residues. Per the germline V gene, CDR1 is MNHEY and CDR2 is SMNVEV (reference sequence). The CDR3 nucleotides are TGTGCCAGCAGTATCGACAGGGGGGAATCTGGGGCCAACGTCCTGACTTTC. It codes for CASSIDRGESGANVLTF.

The chain has TRBV27 and TRBJ2-5; 8 bases fit TRBD1. The CDR3 runs 15 residues. Per the germline V gene, CDR1 is MNHEY and CDR2 is SMNVEV (reference sequence). The V and J ends lost 6 bases and 1 base, in that order; junction bases with no gene match: 7. In DNA, the CDR3 is TGTGCCAGCAGCCAATCCGGGACAGGCCAAGAGACCCAGTACTTC. Translation: CASSQSGTGQETQYF.

V is TRBV28 and J is TRBJ2-7; possible D gene TRBD1, 5 bases. Germline values: CDR1 MDHEN, CDR2 SYDVKM. V was pared by 7 bases and J by 5 bases, with 24 bases between. The CDR3 is 16 amino acids. The CDR3 DNA follows: TGTGCCAGCACCCTTTACGGAGCAGGGAAGACCCACGAGCAGTACTTC. This encodes CASTLYGAGKTHEQYF.

The V call is TRBV15, the J call TRBJ2-3, with 12 bases lining up with TRBD2. This CDR3 has 14 amino acids. V dropped 2 bases and J dropped 6; count of bases not matched to a gene: 0. The germline gives CDR1 LNHNV, CDR2 YYDKDF (reference sequence). DNA for the CDR3: TGTGCCACCAGCAGACTAGCGGGGGGGGATACGCAGTATTTT. Translating gives CATSRLAGGDTQYF.

The V and J genes are TRBV28 and TRBJ2-2; 7 nucleotides agree with TRBD1. Germline V gene data show CDR1 as MDHEN and CDR2 as SYDVKM. The CDR3 is made up of 12 amino acids. V dropped 1 base and J dropped 14; count of bases not matched to a gene: 4. The chain's CDR3 is CASSLSLGGLFF. The DNA for the CDR3 is TGTGCCAGCAGTTTATCTTTAGGGGGCCTGTTTTTT.

This chain connects TRBV5-5 to TRBJ1-2, with 8 positions matching TRBD1. Losses at the gene ends were 4 bases for V and 4 bases for J; bases not matched to a gene: 12. The CDR3 covers 16 residues. CDR1 is SGHKS, CDR2 YYEKEE, per germline (reference sequence). In DNA form, the CDR3 reads TGTGCCAGCAGCCTTGGTTTACAGGGGGTGGGCTATGGCTACACCTTC. Residues: CASSLGLQGVGYGYTF.

This rearrangement joins TRBV30 to TRBJ2-2; 7 nucleotides agree with TRBD1. Trimming took 4 bases from V and 0 from J; bases not matched to a gene: 2. The germline CDR1 and CDR2 sequences are GTSNPN and SVGIG (reference sequence). This CDR3 region has 14 residues. The chain's CDR3 is CAWIGTANTGELFF. In nucleotides, the CDR3 is TGTGCCTGGATTGGGACAGCGAACACCGGGGAGCTGTTTTTT. The full variable domain, rest sourced from reference TRBV30 and TRBJ2-2, is SQTIHQWPATLVQPVGSPLSLECTVEGTSNPNLYWYRQAAGRGLQLLFYSVGIGQISSEVPQNLSASRPQDRQFILSSKKLLLSDSGFYLCAWIGTANTGELFFGEGSRLTVL.